These 20 T cell receptor beta chains were sequenced from one sample in a study of blood T cell repertoires in COVID-19. This table comes from immunoSEQ multiplex PCR, and its TCRdb copy is limited to in-frame clones, with some not included. The sample yields under 200,000 clones, around 87% seen once. The source material was peripheral blood. These receptors were obtained from a woman aged 80 or over in a cohort sampled during active or convalescent COVID-19.

The V gene is TRBV2, the J gene TRBJ2-2; 7 bases are a match to TRBD1. V lost 4 bases and J lost 2; bases outside the gene matches: 4. From germline, CDR1 is SNHLY and CDR2 FYNNEI. CDR3 size: 15 residues. CDR3: CASSAGTVNTGELFF. DNA of the CDR3: TGTGCCAGCAGTGCTGGGACAGTAAACACCGGGGAGCTGTTTTTT.

The chain couples TRBV15 to TRBJ1-3; perhaps TRBD1 as D (5 bases). V lost 3 bases and J 4 bases, leaving 13 bases between the germline ends. The CDR3 spans 15 residues. The germline V gene encodes CDR1 LNHNV and CDR2 YYDKDF (reference sequence). The CDR3 DNA sequence: TGTGCCACCAGCAGGGTGGGGGAGGACGGAAACACCATATATTTT. Its protein is CATSRVGEDGNTIYF.

J is TRBJ1-2 and V is TRBV6-5; TRBD1 matches 8 bases. Germline lookup yields CDR1 MNHEY and CDR2 SVGAGI. The CDR3 extends over 12 amino acids. Trimming at V came to 6 bases and at J to 8 bases, leaving 5 bases not matched to a gene. CDR3 bases: TGTGCCAGCAGGGACAGGGTGAGAGGCTACACCTTC. It translates to CASRDRVRGYTF.

The CDR3 sequence is CASSRDRGFYEQYF. CDR3 bases: TGTGCCAGTAGTAGGGACAGGGGATTCTACGAGCAGTACTTC. V is TRBV19 and J is TRBJ2-7, with TRBD1 identical over 10 bases. V lost 4 bases, J lost 3 bases, and 3 bases stayed unmatched. The CDR3 contains 14 residues. In germline, CDR1 is LNHDA, CDR2 SQIVND (reference sequence).

The gene calls are TRBV15 and TRBJ1-1; TRBD1 matches 7 bases. Germline V gene sequence: CDR1 LNHNV, CDR2 YYDKDF (reference sequence). CDR3 length: 14 residues. J was trimmed by 4 bases and V by 3 bases; bases with no gene match: 5. CDR3 sequence: CATSSRGGLTEAFF. CDR3 nucleotides: TGTGCCACCAGCAGTAGAGGGGGCCTCACTGAAGCTTTCTTT. Looking up the rest from reference TRBV15 and TRBJ1-1 gives the full variable domain: DAMVIQNPRYQVTQFGKPVTLSCSQTLNHNVMYWYQQKSSQAPKLLFHYYDKDFNNEADTPDNFQSRRPNTSFCFLDIRSPGLGDTAMYLCATSSRGGLTEAFFGQGTRLTVV.

Only one count was recorded for this clone. The rearrangement links TRBV10-2 to TRBJ1-4; D possibly corresponds to TRBD1 (6 bases). The CDR3 sequence is 13 residues long. CDR1 and CDR2 (germline): WSHSY, SAAADI. Trimming cost V 8 bases and J 6 bases, with 13 bases left between them. In DNA, the CDR3 is TGCGCCAGCGGCCGGGACAATCATGAAAAACTGTTTTTT. The encoded protein is CASGRDNHEKLFF.

V is TRBV19 and J is TRBJ2-4; tentative D call: TRBD2 (5 bases). The CDR3 has 12 residues. The germline V gene has CDR1 LNHDA and CDR2 SQIVND (reference sequence). The V end lost 5 bases, the J end lost 10 bases, and 12 bases lay between the germline ends. The chain's CDR3 is CASSQARGIQYF. The CDR3 DNA reads as TGTGCCAGTAGTCAAGCCCGCGGGATTCAGTACTTC.

The rearrangement joins TRBV7-9 to TRBJ2-1; D perhaps matches TRBD2 (6 bases). CDR3 length: 16 residues. CDR1 SEHNR and CDR2 FQNEAQ come from the germline V gene (reference sequence). Trimming shortened V by 5 bases and J by 5 bases, and 19 bases separated the two germline ends. CDR3 nucleotides: TGTGCCAGCAGCCCTGGTCGGGACTTCCAACACAATGAGCAGTTCTTC. Protein product: CASSPGRDFQHNEQFF. Full variable domain (missing parts from reference TRBV7-9 and TRBJ2-1): DTGVSQNPRHKITKRGQNVTFRCDPISEHNRLYWYRQTLGQGPEFLTYFQNEAQLEKSRLLSDRFSAERPKGSFSTLEIQRTEQGDSAMYLCASSPGRDFQHNEQFFGPGTRLTVL.

The chain recombines TRBV10-3 with TRBJ2-7; the D is unclear. The CDR3 covers 10 residues. V gave up 7 bases and J gave up 5 bases, with 6 bases separating them. Germline CDR1 and CDR2: ENHRY and SYGVKD. The CDR3: CAINGDEQYF. CDR3 nucleotide sequence: TGTGCCATCAATGGAGACGAGCAGTACTTC.

This clone was counted a few times. CDR3 in amino acids: CASSWIGQGTDTQYF. The CDR3 DNA follows: TGTGCCAGCAGTTGGATAGGACAGGGCACAGATACGCAGTATTTT. The gene calls are TRBV27 and TRBJ2-3; 7 bases align to TRBD1. The V segment lost 4 bases and the J segment 1 base; nucleotides outside the gene matches: 5. CDR1 and CDR2 (germline): MNHEY, SMNVEV (reference sequence). The CDR3 contains 15 residues.

The chain carries TRBV5-4 and TRBJ1-3, with D perhaps TRBD1 (6 bases). This CDR3 spans 16 amino acids. Trimming stripped 7 bases from V and 0 bases from J, with 17 bases between. CDR1 is SGHNT and CDR2 is YYREEE in the germline V gene (reference sequence). The CDR3 sequence: CASGSRGLPSGNTIYF. The CDR3 nucleotides are TGTGCCAGCGGTTCGCGGGGGCTTCCCTCTGGAAACACCATATATTTT.

The chain recombines TRBV15 with TRBJ1-5; the match to TRBD1 covers 7 bases. The germline CDR1 and CDR2 sequences are LNHNV and YYDKDF (reference sequence). CDR3 length: 15 amino acids. The trim removed 1 base at V and 4 bases at J, leaving 4 bases unmatched. CDR3 sequence: CATSRGQGINQPQHF. DNA of the CDR3: TGTGCCACCAGCAGAGGACAGGGAATTAATCAGCCCCAGCATTTT.

J is TRBJ2-2 and V is TRBV18; no definite D call. Germline loops: CDR1 KGHSH, CDR2 LQKENI. V was trimmed by 1 base and J by 4 bases, leaving 10 bases between them. The CDR3 is 15 residues long. CDR3 nucleotides: TGTGCCAGCTCACCACTCAGGCAAAGCACCGGGGAGCTGTTTTTT. Translation gives CASSPLRQSTGELFF.

The chain carries TRBV10-3 and TRBJ1-6; D is unresolved. CDR1 and CDR2 from the germline V gene are ENHRY and SYGVKD. Trimming left V 0 bases short and J 10 bases short, with 13 bases between. The CDR3 is made up of 15 amino acids. The CDR3: CAISESATSGSPLHF. CDR3 DNA: TGTGCCATCAGTGAGTCGGCGACCAGCGGGTCACCCCTCCACTTT.

The chain has TRBV29-1 and TRBJ2-1; TRBD2 matches 8 bases. CDR3 length: 11 amino acids. Germline V lookup: CDR1 SQVTM, CDR2 ANQGSEA. V lost 4 bases, J lost 9 bases, and 2 bases stayed unmatched. The DNA of the CDR3 is TGCAGCGTTGGGGCGGGGGGTGAGCAGTTCTTC. This encodes CSVGAGGEQFF.

The chain links TRBV24-1 to TRBJ1-2, with TRBD1 as a possible D gene (6 bases). V was cut by 4 bases and J by 7 bases, with 15 bases left in between. The V gene's germline CDR1 is KGHDR and CDR2 SFDVKD. CDR3 size: 14 residues. The CDR3 bases are TGTGCCACCAGTGAGAGTGGGGGGGCGAGTGGCTACACCTTC. It yields the protein CATSESGGASGYTF.

This clone was seen once. This chain connects TRBV19 to TRBJ1-3; no definite D call. CDR3 size: 17 residues. CDR1 and CDR2 (germline): LNHDA, SQIVND (reference sequence). Trimming removed 3 bases from V and 0 bases from J, with 15 bases in between. CDR3 sequence reads: CASSIPERLSSGNTIYF. The CDR3 DNA reads TGTGCCAGTAGTATCCCGGAAAGACTCAGCTCTGGAAACACCATATATTTT.

This chain joins TRBV5-4 and TRBJ2-2; TRBD1 matches at 7 bases. CDR3 length: 13 amino acids. The V gene's germline CDR1 is SGHNT and CDR2 YYREEE (reference sequence). Trimming cost V 2 bases and J 6 bases; bases outside gene matches: 1. The CDR3 protein is CASSLDRAGELFF. The CDR3 DNA sequence: TGTGCCAGCAGCTTAGACAGGGCCGGGGAGCTGTTTTTT.

The gene calls are TRBV2 and TRBJ2-3; possibly TRBD1 for D (5 bases). Germline assignment: CDR1 SNHLY and CDR2 FYNNEI. Trimming shortened V by 10 bases and J by 0 bases, and 11 bases separated the two germline ends. The CDR3 is made up of 13 amino acids. CDR3 in DNA: TGTGCCACCCAGGGAACTAGCACAGATACGCAGTATTTT. Translated, it gives CATQGTSTDTQYF.

The chain joins TRBV19 to TRBJ2-1; 7 bases line up with TRBD2. Per the germline V gene, CDR1 is LNHDA and CDR2 is SQIVND (reference sequence). This CDR3 is 14 amino acids long. V was clipped by 5 bases and J by 9 bases; unmatched bases: 10. In DNA, the CDR3 is TGTGCCAGTAGTTCCCGGCGGGGGTCGGGTGAGCAGTTCTTC. Protein sequence: CASSSRRGSGEQFF. Full variable domain (remainder filled in from reference TRBV19 and TRBJ2-1): DGGITQSPKYLFRKEGQNVTLSCEQNLNHDAMYWYRQDPGQGLRLIYYSQIVNDFQKGDIAEGYSVSREKKESFPLTVTSAQKNPTAFYLCASSSRRGSGEQFFGPGTRLTVL.